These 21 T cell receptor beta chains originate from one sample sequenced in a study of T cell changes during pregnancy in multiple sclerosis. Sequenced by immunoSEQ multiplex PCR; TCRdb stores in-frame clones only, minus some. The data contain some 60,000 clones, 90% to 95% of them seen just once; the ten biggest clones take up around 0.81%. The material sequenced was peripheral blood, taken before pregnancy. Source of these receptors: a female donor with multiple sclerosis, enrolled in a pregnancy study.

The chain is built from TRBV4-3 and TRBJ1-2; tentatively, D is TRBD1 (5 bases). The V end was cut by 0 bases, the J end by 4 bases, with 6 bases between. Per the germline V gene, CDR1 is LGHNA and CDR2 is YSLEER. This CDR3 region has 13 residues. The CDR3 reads CASSQDQGYGYTF. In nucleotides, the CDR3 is TGCGCCAGCAGCCAAGATCAGGGCTATGGCTACACCTTC.

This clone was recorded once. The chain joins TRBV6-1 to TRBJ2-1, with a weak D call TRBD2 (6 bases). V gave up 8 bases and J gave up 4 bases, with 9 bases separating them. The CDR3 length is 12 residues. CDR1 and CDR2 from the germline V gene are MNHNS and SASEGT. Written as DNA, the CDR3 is TGTGCCAGCGTTAGCGGATACAATGAGCAGTTCTTC. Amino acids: CASVSGYNEQFF.

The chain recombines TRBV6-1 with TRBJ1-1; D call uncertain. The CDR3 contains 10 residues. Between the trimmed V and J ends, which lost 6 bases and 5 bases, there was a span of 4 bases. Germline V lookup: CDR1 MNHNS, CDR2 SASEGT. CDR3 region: CASRRTEAFF. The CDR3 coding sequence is TGTGCCAGCAGGAGAACTGAAGCTTTCTTT.

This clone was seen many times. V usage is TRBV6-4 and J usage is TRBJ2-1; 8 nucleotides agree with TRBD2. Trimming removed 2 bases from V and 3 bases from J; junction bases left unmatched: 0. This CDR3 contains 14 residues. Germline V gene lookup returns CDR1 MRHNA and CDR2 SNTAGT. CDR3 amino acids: CASSDAGGYNEQFF. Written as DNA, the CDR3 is TGTGCCAGCAGTGACGCGGGGGGCTACAATGAGCAGTTCTTC.

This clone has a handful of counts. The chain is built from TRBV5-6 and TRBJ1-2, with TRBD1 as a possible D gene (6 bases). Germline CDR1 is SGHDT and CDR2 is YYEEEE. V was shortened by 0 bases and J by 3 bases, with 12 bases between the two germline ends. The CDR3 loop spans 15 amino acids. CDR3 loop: CASSLGNTGYYGYTF. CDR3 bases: TGTGCCAGCAGCTTGGGTAATACAGGGTACTATGGCTACACCTTC.

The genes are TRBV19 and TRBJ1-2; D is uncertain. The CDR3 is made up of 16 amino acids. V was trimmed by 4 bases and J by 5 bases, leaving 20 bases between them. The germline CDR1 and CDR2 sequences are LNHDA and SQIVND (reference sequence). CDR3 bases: TGTGCCAGTAGTACCCGGGTTTTCCGCCGCGGGTATGGCTACACCTTC. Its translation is CASSTRVFRRGYGYTF.

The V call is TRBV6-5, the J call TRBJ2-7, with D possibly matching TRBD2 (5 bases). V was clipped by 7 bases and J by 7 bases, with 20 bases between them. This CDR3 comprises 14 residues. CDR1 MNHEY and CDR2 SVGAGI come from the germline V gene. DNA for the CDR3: TGTGCCAGCACCCTACGTGGAGGCATGGGTGAGCAGTACTTC. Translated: CASTLRGGMGEQYF.

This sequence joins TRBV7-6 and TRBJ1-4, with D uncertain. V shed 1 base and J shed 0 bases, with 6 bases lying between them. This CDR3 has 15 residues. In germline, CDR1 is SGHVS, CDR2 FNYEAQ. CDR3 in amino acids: CASSLDRATNEKLFF. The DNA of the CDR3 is TGTGCCAGCAGCTTAGACAGAGCAACTAATGAAAAACTGTTTTTT.

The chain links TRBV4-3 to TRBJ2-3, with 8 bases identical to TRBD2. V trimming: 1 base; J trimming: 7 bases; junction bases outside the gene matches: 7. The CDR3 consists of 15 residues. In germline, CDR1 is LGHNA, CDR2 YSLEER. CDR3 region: CASSQVGGGLNTQYF. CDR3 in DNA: TGCGCCAGCAGCCAAGTCGGCGGGGGGCTGAATACGCAGTATTTT.

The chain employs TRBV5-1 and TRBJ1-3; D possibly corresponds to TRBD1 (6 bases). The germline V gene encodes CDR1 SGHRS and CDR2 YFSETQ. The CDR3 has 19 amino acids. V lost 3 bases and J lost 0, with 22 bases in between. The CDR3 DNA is TGCGCCAGCAGCTCAACCATTGGCAGGGGACGTACCTCTGGAAACACCATATATTTT. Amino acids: CASSSTIGRGRTSGNTIYF.

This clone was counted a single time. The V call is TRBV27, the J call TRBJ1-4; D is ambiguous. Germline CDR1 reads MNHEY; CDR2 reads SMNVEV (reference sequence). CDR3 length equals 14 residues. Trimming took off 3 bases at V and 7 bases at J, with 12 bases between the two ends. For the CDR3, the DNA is TGTGCCAGCAGTTTGAGGGTGGTTGGTGAAAAACTGTTTTTT. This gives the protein CASSLRVVGEKLFF.

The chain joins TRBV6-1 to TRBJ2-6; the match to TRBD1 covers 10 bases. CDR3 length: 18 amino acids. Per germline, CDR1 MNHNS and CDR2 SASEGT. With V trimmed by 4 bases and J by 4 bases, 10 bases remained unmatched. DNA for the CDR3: TGTGCCAGCAGTGGGTTCGACAGGGGGCTCACCGGGGCCAACGTCCTGACTTTC. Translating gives CASSGFDRGLTGANVLTF.

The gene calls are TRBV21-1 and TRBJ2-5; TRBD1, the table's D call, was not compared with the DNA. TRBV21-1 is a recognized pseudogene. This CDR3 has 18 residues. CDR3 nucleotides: TGTGCCAGCAGCAGGGGGACAGGGGCGTCTTCTGACCAAGAGACCCAGTACTTC. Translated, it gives CASSRGTGASSDQETQYF.

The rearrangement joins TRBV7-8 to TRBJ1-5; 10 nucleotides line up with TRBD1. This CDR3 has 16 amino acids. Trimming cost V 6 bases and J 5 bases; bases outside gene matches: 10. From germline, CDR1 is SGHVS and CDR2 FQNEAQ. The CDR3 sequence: CASSRSDRGLDQPQHF. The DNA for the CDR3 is TGTGCCAGCAGTCGTTCCGACAGGGGGCTGGATCAGCCCCAGCATTTT.

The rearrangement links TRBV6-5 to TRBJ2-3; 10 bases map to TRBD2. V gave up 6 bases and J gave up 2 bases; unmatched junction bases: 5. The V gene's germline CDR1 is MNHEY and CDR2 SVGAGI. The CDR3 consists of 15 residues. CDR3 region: CASRLAGGLTDTQYF. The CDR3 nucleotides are TGTGCCAGCAGATTAGCGGGGGGACTCACAGATACGCAGTATTTT.

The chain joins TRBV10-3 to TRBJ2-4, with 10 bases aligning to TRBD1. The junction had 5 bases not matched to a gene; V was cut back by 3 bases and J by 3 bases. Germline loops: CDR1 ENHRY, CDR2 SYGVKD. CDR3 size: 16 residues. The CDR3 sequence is CAISDSWTGGKNIQYF. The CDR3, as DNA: TGTGCCATCAGTGACTCGTGGACAGGGGGCAAAAACATTCAGTACTTC.

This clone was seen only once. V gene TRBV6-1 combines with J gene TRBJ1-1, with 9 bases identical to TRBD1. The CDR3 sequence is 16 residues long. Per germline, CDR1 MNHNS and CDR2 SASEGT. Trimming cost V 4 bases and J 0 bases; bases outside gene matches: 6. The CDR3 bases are TGTGCCAGCAGTGGACAGGGGGGGGGTATGAACACTGAAGCTTTCTTT. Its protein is CASSGQGGGMNTEAFF.

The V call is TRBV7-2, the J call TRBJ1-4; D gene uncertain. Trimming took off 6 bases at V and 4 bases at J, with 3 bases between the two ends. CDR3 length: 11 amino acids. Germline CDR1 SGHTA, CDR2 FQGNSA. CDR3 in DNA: TGTGCCAGCAGTCTTAATGAAAAACTGTTTTTT. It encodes CASSLNEKLFF.

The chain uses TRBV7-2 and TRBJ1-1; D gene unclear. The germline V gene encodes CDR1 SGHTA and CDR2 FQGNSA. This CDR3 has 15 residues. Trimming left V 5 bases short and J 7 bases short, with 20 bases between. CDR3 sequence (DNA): TGTGCCAGCAGCCTACGACGTCAGGCGCCAAATGAAGCTTTCTTT. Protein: CASSLRRQAPNEAFF.

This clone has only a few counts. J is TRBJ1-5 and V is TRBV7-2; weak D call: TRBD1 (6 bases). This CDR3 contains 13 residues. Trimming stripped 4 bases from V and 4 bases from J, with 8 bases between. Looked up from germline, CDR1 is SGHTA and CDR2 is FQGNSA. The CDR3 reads CASSWGQNQPQHF. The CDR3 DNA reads TGTGCCAGCAGCTGGGGACAAAATCAGCCCCAGCATTTT.

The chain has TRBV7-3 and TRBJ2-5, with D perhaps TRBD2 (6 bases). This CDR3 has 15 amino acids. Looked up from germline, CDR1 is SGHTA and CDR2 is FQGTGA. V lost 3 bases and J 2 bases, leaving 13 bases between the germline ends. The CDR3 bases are TGTGCCAGCAGCTTCGCGGCAGGGAGGCAAGAGACCCAGTACTTC. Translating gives CASSFAAGRQETQYF.